Listed below are T cell receptor beta chains from one sample, sequenced in a study of cytomegalovirus exposure and HLA in healthy donors. Sequencing used immunoSEQ multiplex PCR; TCRdb keeps in-frame clones, though not all of them. The data show 100,000 to 150,000 clones, with more than 60% seen just once and around 13% held by the top ten. The sequenced sample was PBMCs. Receptors originate from a woman aged 60-75 years in good health and CMV-seropositive. CDR3s include the opening cysteine and the closing phenylalanine or tryptophan. A D gene is named only where the DNA matches it firmly. For some rows the clone size is stated as once, few or many, or as a class when expanded; others skip it.

J gene: TRBJ2-7; D gene: NA; clone size: NA; V gene: TRBV5-1; CDR3 protein: CASSSGDYEQYF; CDR3 DNA: TGCGCCAGCAGTTCCGGGGACTACGAGCAGTACTTC
J gene: TRBJ2-3; D gene: TRBD2; clone size: NA; V gene: TRBV18; CDR3 protein: CASSPREWSPTDTQYF; CDR3 DNA: TGTGCCAGCTCACCGCGGGAGTGGTCGCCCACAGATACGCAGTATTTT
J gene: TRBJ2-5; D gene: NA; clone size: NA; V gene: TRBV30; CDR3 protein: CAWSVARRETQYF; CDR3 DNA: TGTGCCTGGAGTGTGGCCCGGAGGGAGACCCAGTACTTC
J gene: TRBJ2-1; D gene: TRBD2; clone size: NA; V gene: TRBV4-1; CDR3 protein: CASSLSSGRANEQFF; CDR3 DNA: TGCGCCAGCAGCCTTAGTAGCGGGAGGGCTAATGAGCAGTTCTTC
J gene: TRBJ2-7; D gene: NA; clone size: NA; V gene: TRBV6-1; CDR3 protein: CAGSGTSSYEQYF; CDR3 DNA: TGTGCCGGCTCTGGGACAAGCTCCTACGAGCAGTACTTC
J gene: TRBJ2-3; D gene: TRBD2; clone size: NA; V gene: TRBV27; CDR3 protein: CASSRSPGLAVDTQYF; CDR3 DNA: TGTGCCAGCAGTCGGTCTCCGGGACTAGCGGTAGATACGCAGTATTTT
J gene: TRBJ2-2; D gene: NA; clone size: NA; V gene: TRBV19; CDR3 protein: CASRIKGRTNTGELFF; CDR3 DNA: TGTGCCAGTAGGATAAAAGGCAGGACGAACACCGGGGAGCTGTTTTTT
J gene: TRBJ2-3; D gene: NA; clone size: NA; V gene: TRBV4-2; CDR3 protein: CASNNPGDTQYF; CDR3 DNA: TGTGCCAGCAATAACCCGGGGGATACGCAGTATTTT
J gene: TRBJ2-1; D gene: NA; clone size: few; V gene: TRBV7-8; CDR3 protein: CASTKTYNSLYNEQFF; CDR3 DNA: TGTGCCAGCACCAAAACCTATAATTCCCTCTACAATGAGCAGTTCTTC
J gene: TRBJ2-3; D gene: TRBD1; clone size: NA; V gene: TRBV27; CDR3 protein: CASSSPGTGGTDTQYF; CDR3 DNA: TGTGCCAGCAGTTCCCCCGGGACAGGGGGCACAGATACGCAGTATTTT
J gene: TRBJ2-5; D gene: NA; clone size: NA; V gene: TRBV7-9; CDR3 protein: CASSFGGTDQETQYF; CDR3 DNA: TGTGCCAGCAGCTTCGGCGGGACTGACCAAGAGACCCAGTACTTC
J gene: TRBJ1-2; D gene: TRBD1; clone size: few; V gene: TRBV6-5; CDR3 protein: CASSRTGTEVLYTF; CDR3 DNA: TGTGCCAGCAGCCGAACCGGGACAGAAGTACTTTACACCTTC
J gene: TRBJ1-1; D gene: NA; clone size: once; V gene: TRBV7-9; CDR3 protein: CASSSLGAAGGTEAFF; CDR3 DNA: TGTGCCAGCAGCTCGCTCGGCGCGGCGGGGGGGACTGAAGCTTTCTTT
J gene: TRBJ2-2; D gene: NA; clone size: NA; V gene: TRBV7-9; CDR3 protein: CASPGVLNTGELFF; CDR3 DNA: TGTGCCAGCCCGGGGGTCCTGAACACCGGGGAGCTGTTTTTT
J gene: TRBJ2-3; D gene: TRBD2; clone size: few; V gene: TRBV5-1; CDR3 protein: CASSLTAGVSTDTQYF; CDR3 DNA: TGCGCCAGCAGCTTGACGGCGGGGGTCAGCACAGATACGCAGTATTTT
J gene: TRBJ1-5; D gene: NA; clone size: NA; V gene: TRBV19; CDR3 protein: CASSMGQGNAQPQHF; CDR3 DNA: TGTGCCAGTAGTATGGGCCAGGGGAACGCTCAGCCCCAGCATTTT
J gene: TRBJ2-2; D gene: NA; clone size: NA; V gene: TRBV6-1; CDR3 protein: CASSGGTANTGELFF; CDR3 DNA: TGTGCCAGCAGCGGCGGGACAGCGAACACCGGGGAGCTGTTTTTT
J gene: TRBJ1-1; D gene: NA; clone size: NA; V gene: TRBV12-5; CDR3 protein: CASGLFMNTEAFF; CDR3 DNA: TGTGCTAGTGGTTTGTTCATGAACACTGAAGCTTTCTTT
J gene: TRBJ2-1; D gene: TRBD2; clone size: NA; V gene: TRBV5-1; CDR3 protein: CASSFPGGNEQFF; CDR3 DNA: TGCGCCAGCAGCTTCCCGGGGGGTAATGAGCAGTTCTTC
J gene: TRBJ1-2; D gene: NA; clone size: NA; V gene: TRBV7-9; CDR3 protein: CASSLSGAGTYGYTF; CDR3 DNA: TGTGCCAGCAGCTTATCAGGGGCTGGTACCTATGGCTACACCTTC
J gene: TRBJ2-3; D gene: TRBD2; clone size: NA; V gene: TRBV9; CDR3 protein: CASSLSGVTDTQYF; CDR3 DNA: TGTGCCAGCAGCCTAAGCGGGGTCACAGATACGCAGTATTTT
J gene: TRBJ2-5; D gene: TRBD2; clone size: NA; V gene: TRBV11-1; CDR3 protein: CASSPQTSGRSPETQYF; CDR3 DNA: TGTGCCAGCAGCCCCCAGACTAGCGGGAGGTCCCCAGAGACCCAGTACTTC
J gene: TRBJ2-5; D gene: TRBD2; clone size: NA; V gene: TRBV5-1; CDR3 protein: CASRPSGDQETQYF; CDR3 DNA: TGCGCCAGCAGGCCAAGCGGGGACCAAGAGACCCAGTACTTC
J gene: TRBJ1-4; D gene: NA; clone size: once; V gene: TRBV7-2; CDR3 protein: CASSPIAGFREKLFF; CDR3 DNA: TGTGCCAGCAGCCCGATAGCAGGGTTTAGGGAAAAACTGTTTTTT
J gene: TRBJ1-5; D gene: NA; clone size: NA; V gene: TRBV27; CDR3 protein: CASSSQGYREMNQPQHF; CDR3 DNA: TGTGCCAGCAGTTCTCAGGGGTACAGGGAGATGAATCAGCCCCAGCATTTT
J gene: TRBJ2-7; D gene: NA; clone size: NA; V gene: TRBV23-1; CDR3 protein: CASSQSGNSSYEQYF; CDR3 DNA: TGCGCCAGCAGTCAGTCAGGGAACAGCTCCTACGAGCAGTACTTC
J gene: TRBJ2-5; D gene: NA; clone size: NA; V gene: TRBV5-1; CDR3 protein: CASSLNRVETQYF; CDR3 DNA: TGCGCCAGCAGCTTGAACAGGGTGGAGACCCAGTACTTC
J gene: TRBJ1-2; D gene: TRBD1; clone size: NA; V gene: TRBV5-1; CDR3 protein: CASSLASGTAYGYTF; CDR3 DNA: TGCGCCAGCAGCTTGGCATCCGGGACAGCTTATGGCTACACCTTC
J gene: TRBJ1-3; D gene: TRBD1; clone size: once; V gene: TRBV5-1; CDR3 protein: CASSLAGTDYSGNTIYF; CDR3 DNA: TGCGCCAGCAGCTTGGCCGGGACAGATTACTCTGGAAACACCATATATTTT
J gene: TRBJ1-2; D gene: NA; clone size: NA; V gene: TRBV2; CDR3 protein: CASSAGVDYGYTF; CDR3 DNA: TGTGCCAGCAGCGCAGGGGTAGACTATGGCTACACCTTC
J gene: TRBJ2-7; D gene: TRBD2; clone size: NA; V gene: TRBV11-2; CDR3 protein: CASSVSSGPSYEQYF; CDR3 DNA: TGTGCCAGCAGCGTTTCTAGCGGCCCCTCCTACGAGCAGTACTTC
J gene: TRBJ1-6; D gene: NA; clone size: NA; V gene: TRBV2; CDR3 protein: CASRKQGPYNSPLHF; CDR3 DNA: TGTGCCAGCAGGAAACAGGGACCCTATAATTCACCCCTCCACTTT
J gene: TRBJ1-3; D gene: NA; clone size: NA; V gene: TRBV18; CDR3 protein: CASSRGQSSGNTIYF; CDR3 DNA: TGTGCCAGCTCCCGGGGACAATCCTCTGGAAACACCATATATTTT
J gene: TRBJ1-5; D gene: NA; clone size: NA; V gene: TRBV28; CDR3 protein: CASRLTPSNQPQHF; CDR3 DNA: TGTGCCAGCAGACTAACCCCTAGCAATCAGCCCCAGCATTTT
J gene: TRBJ2-3; D gene: NA; clone size: NA; V gene: TRBV11-1; CDR3 protein: CASSFGYSGSTDTQYF; CDR3 DNA: TGTGCCAGCAGCTTTGGTTATAGCGGTAGCACAGATACGCAGTATTTT
J gene: TRBJ2-7; D gene: NA; clone size: NA; V gene: TRBV13; CDR3 protein: CASGGAWEQYF; CDR3 DNA: TGTGCCAGCGGGGGGGCTTGGGAGCAGTACTTC
J gene: TRBJ1-1; D gene: NA; clone size: few; V gene: TRBV5-6; CDR3 protein: CASSLLFEEAFF; CDR3 DNA: TGTGCCAGCAGCTTGTTATTTGAGGAAGCTTTCTTT
J gene: TRBJ2-3; D gene: TRBD2; clone size: NA; V gene: TRBV7-8; CDR3 protein: CASSPGNGGGTDTQYF; CDR3 DNA: TGTGCCAGCAGCCCGGGAAATGGGGGGGGGACAGATACGCAGTATTTT
J gene: TRBJ1-2; D gene: NA; clone size: NA; V gene: TRBV30; CDR3 protein: CAYNRDRPYGYTF; CDR3 DNA: TGTGCCTACAACAGGGATCGTCCCTATGGCTACACCTTC
J gene: TRBJ2-1; D gene: NA; clone size: few; V gene: TRBV2; CDR3 protein: CASSDTGYEQFF; CDR3 DNA: TGTGCCAGCAGCGACACAGGGTATGAGCAGTTCTTC
J gene: TRBJ2-5; D gene: TRBD2; clone size: NA; V gene: TRBV7-9; CDR3 protein: CASSGGTSGLETQYF; CDR3 DNA: TGTGCCAGCAGCGGTGGGACTAGCGGGTTGGAGACCCAGTACTTC
J gene: TRBJ1-1; D gene: TRBD1; clone size: NA; V gene: TRBV7-2; CDR3 protein: CASSLARQGITEAFF; CDR3 DNA: TGTGCCAGCAGCTTAGCGCGACAGGGGATCACTGAAGCTTTCTTT
J gene: TRBJ2-7; D gene: NA; clone size: NA; V gene: TRBV6-5; CDR3 protein: CASSLDRFSSYEQYF; CDR3 DNA: TGTGCCAGCAGTTTGGACAGATTTAGCTCCTACGAGCAGTACTTC
J gene: TRBJ1-1; D gene: TRBD1; clone size: NA; V gene: TRBV28; CDR3 protein: CASSSAGTGNTEAFF; CDR3 DNA: TGTGCCAGCAGTTCCGCCGGGACAGGGAACACTGAAGCTTTCTTT
J gene: TRBJ2-7; D gene: NA; clone size: NA; V gene: TRBV7-2; CDR3 protein: CASSLYFGQYF; CDR3 DNA: TGTGCCAGCAGCTTATATTTCGGGCAGTACTTC
J gene: TRBJ1-6; D gene: NA; clone size: NA; V gene: TRBV27; CDR3 protein: CASGARYSPLHF; CDR3 DNA: TGTGCCAGCGGGGCCCGGTATTCACCCCTCCACTTT
J gene: TRBJ2-7; D gene: TRBD1; clone size: NA; V gene: TRBV27; CDR3 protein: CASSFNRGGYEQYF; CDR3 DNA: TGTGCCAGCAGTTTCAACAGGGGTGGGTACGAGCAGTACTTC
J gene: TRBJ1-3; D gene: TRBD1; clone size: NA; V gene: TRBV7-9; CDR3 protein: CASSLGQGNGNTIYF; CDR3 DNA: TGTGCCAGCAGCCTGGGACAGGGGAACGGAAACACCATATATTTT
J gene: TRBJ2-7; D gene: NA; clone size: NA; V gene: TRBV14; CDR3 protein: CASSAGYNEQYF; CDR3 DNA: TGTGCCAGCAGCGCAGGGTACAACGAGCAGTACTTC
J gene: TRBJ1-2; D gene: NA; clone size: NA; V gene: TRBV5-4; CDR3 protein: CASSLDRANYGYTF; CDR3 DNA: TGTGCCAGCAGCTTGGACAGGGCTAACTATGGCTACACCTTC
J gene: TRBJ2-3; D gene: TRBD1; clone size: NA; V gene: TRBV6-4; CDR3 protein: CASSDTGANTDTQYF; CDR3 DNA: TGTGCCAGCAGTGACACAGGGGCGAACACAGATACGCAGTATTTT
J gene: TRBJ1-1; D gene: NA; clone size: NA; V gene: TRBV7-8; CDR3 protein: CASSFNPAGPKAFF; CDR3 DNA: TGTGCCAGCAGCTTTAACCCCGCGGGACCTAAAGCTTTCTTT